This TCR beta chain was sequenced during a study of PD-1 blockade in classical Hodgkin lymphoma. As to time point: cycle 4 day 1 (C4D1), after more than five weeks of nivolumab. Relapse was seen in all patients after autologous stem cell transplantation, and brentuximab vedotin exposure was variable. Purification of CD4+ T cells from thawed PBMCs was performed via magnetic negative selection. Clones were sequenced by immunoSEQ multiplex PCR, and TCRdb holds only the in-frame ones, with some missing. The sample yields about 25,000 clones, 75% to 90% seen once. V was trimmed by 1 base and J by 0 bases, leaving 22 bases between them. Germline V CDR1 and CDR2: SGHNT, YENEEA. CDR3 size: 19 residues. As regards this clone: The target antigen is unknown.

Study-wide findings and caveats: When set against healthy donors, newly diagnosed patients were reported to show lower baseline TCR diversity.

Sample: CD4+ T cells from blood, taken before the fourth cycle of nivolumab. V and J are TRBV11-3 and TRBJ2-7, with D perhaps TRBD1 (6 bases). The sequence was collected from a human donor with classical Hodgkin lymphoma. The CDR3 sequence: CASSLADGTFRMSSYEQYF. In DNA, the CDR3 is TGTGCCAGCAGCTTAGCTGATGGGACATTTAGAATGAGCTCCTACGAGCAGTACTTC.